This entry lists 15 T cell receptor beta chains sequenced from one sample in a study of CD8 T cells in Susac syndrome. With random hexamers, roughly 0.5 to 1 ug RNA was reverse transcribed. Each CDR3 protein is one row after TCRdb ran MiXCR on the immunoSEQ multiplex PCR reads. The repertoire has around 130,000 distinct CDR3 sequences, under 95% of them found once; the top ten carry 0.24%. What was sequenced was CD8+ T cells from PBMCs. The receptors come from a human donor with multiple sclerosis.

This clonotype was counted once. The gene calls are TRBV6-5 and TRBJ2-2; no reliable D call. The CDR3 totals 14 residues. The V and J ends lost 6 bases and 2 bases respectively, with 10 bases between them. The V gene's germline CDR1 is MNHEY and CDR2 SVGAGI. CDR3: CASSLDGNTGELFF. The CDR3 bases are TGTGCCAGCAGCCTGGACGGCAACACCGGGGAGCTGTTTTTT.

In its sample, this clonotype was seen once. The CDR3 sequence: CASSLASLSEDEQYF. CDR3 in DNA: TGTGCCAGCAGCTTAGCGTCACTCAGTGAGGACGAGCAGTACTTC. This chain joins TRBV7-9 and TRBJ2-7; D unclear. Trimming pared 0 bases from V and 5 bases from J, leaving 14 bases between. Germline assignment: CDR1 SEHNR and CDR2 FQNEAQ (reference sequence). The CDR3 has 15 residues.

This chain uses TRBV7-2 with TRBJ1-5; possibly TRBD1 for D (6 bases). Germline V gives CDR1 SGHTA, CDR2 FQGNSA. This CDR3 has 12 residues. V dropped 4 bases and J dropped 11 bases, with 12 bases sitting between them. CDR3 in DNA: TGTGCCAGCAGCTCCTCAGGGGCAGCCCAGCATTTT. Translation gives CASSSSGAAQHF. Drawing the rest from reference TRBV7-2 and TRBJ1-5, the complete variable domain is GAGVSQSPSNKVTEKGKDVELRCDPISGHTALYWYRQSLGQGLEFLIYFQGNSAPDKSGLPSDRFSAERTGGSVSTLTIQRTQQEDSAVYLCASSSSGAAQHFGDGTRLSIL.

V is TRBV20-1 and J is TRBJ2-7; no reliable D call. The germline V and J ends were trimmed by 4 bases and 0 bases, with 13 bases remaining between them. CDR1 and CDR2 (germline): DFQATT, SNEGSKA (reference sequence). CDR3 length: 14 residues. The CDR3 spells CSAIEVGRSYEQYF. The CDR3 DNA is TGCAGTGCTATAGAAGTCGGTCGCTCCTACGAGCAGTACTTC.

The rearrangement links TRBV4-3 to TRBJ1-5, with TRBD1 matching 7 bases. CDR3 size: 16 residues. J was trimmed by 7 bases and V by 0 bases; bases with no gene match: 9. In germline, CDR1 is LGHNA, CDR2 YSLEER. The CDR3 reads CASSQEAGQILQPQHF. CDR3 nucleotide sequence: TGCGCCAGCAGCCAAGAAGCGGGACAGATACTCCAGCCCCAGCATTTT.

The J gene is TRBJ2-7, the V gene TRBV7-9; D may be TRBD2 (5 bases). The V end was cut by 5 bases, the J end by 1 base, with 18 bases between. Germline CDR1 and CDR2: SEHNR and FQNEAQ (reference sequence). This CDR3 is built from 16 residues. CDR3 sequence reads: CASSQMASGSSYEQYF. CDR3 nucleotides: TGTGCCAGCAGCCAGATGGCATCGGGGTCTTCCTACGAGCAGTACTTC.

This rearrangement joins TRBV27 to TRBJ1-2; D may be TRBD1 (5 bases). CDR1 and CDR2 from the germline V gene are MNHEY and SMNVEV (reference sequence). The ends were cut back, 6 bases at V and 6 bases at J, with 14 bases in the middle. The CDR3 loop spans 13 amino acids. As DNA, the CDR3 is TGTGCCAGCAGCCCTATAGGGGATCATGGCTACACCTTC. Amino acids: CASSPIGDHGYTF.

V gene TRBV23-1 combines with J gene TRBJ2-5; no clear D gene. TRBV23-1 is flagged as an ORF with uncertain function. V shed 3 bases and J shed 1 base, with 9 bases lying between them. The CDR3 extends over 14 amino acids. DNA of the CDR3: TGCGCCAGCAGTCATGGGGTAACCCAAGAGACCCAGTACTTC. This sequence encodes CASSHGVTQETQYF.

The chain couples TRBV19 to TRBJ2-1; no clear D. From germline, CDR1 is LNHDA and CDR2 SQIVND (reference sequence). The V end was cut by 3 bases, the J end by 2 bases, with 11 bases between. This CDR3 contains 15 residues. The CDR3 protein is CASSMSSTAYNEQFF. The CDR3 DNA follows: TGTGCCAGTAGTATGTCCAGTACAGCCTACAATGAGCAGTTCTTC.

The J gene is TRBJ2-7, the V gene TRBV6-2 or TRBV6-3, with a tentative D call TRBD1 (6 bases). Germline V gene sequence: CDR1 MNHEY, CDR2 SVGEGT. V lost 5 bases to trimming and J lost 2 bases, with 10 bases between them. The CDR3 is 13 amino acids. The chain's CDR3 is CASSHGQPYEQYF. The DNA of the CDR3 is TGTGCCAGCAGTCACGGACAGCCCTACGAGCAGTACTTC.

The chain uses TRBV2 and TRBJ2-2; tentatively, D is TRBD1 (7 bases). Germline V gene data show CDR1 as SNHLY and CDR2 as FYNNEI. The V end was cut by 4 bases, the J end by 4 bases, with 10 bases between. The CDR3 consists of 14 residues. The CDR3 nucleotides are TGTGCCAGCAGTGGACAGGGAGGCACCGGGGAGCTGTTTTTT. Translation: CASSGQGGTGELFF.

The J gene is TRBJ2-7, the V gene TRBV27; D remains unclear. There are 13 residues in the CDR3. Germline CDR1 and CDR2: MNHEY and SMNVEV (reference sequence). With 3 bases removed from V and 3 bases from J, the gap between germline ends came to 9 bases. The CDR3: CASSFNDGYEQYF. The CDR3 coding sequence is TGTGCCAGCAGTTTCAATGACGGCTACGAGCAGTACTTC.

The CDR3 DNA sequence: TGTGCCAGCAGCCTTCGGGAGGGCCTCTACGAGCAGTACTTC. Translating it yields CASSLREGLYEQYF. V is TRBV14 and J is TRBJ2-7; 8 bases map to TRBD2. The V gene's germline CDR1 is SGHDN and CDR2 FVKESK. Trimming cost V 4 bases and J 3 bases; bases outside gene matches: 5. The CDR3 runs 14 residues.

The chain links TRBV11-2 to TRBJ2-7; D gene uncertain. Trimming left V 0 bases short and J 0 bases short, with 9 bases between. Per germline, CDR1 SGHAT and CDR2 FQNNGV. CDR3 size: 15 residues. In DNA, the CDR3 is TGTGCCAGCAGCTTAGAGGACGCCTCCTCCTACGAGCAGTACTTC. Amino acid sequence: CASSLEDASSYEQYF.

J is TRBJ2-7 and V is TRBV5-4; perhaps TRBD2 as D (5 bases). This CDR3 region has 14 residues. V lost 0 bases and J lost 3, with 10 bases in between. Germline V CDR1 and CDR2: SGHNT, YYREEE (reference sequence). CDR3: CASSLGGLDYEQYF. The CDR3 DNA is TGTGCCAGCAGCTTGGGCGGGTTGGACTACGAGCAGTACTTC.